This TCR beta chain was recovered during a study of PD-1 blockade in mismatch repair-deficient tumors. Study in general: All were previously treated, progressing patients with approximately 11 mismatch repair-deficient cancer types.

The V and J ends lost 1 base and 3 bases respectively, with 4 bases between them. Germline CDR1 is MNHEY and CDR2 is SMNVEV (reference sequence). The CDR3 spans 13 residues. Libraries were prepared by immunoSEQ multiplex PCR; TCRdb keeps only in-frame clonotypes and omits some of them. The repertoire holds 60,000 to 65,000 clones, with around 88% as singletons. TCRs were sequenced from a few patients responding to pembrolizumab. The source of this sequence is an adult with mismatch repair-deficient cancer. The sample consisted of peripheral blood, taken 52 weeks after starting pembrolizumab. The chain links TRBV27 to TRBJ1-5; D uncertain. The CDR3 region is CASSLFPNQPQHF. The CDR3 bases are TGTGCCAGCAGTTTATTTCCCAATCAGCCCCAGCATTTT.